The T cell receptor beta chain under discussion was sequenced for a study of T cell changes during pregnancy in multiple sclerosis. Here immunoSEQ multiplex PCR was the method, and the copy in TCRdb shows in-frame clones only, minus some. The profile shows 50,000 to 80,000 clones, roughly 92% of them singletons. V gave up 4 bases and J gave up 3 bases, with 10 bases separating them. CDR1 is SGDLS and CDR2 is YYNGEE in the germline V gene. The CDR3 is 13 residues long. This TCR was recovered from a female donor with multiple sclerosis, enrolled in a pregnancy study. Sample: peripheral blood, taken in the second trimester of pregnancy. The V call is TRBV9, the J call TRBJ1-1; a possible D gene is TRBD1 (5 bases). CDR3 protein: CASSSGGDTEAFF. DNA of the CDR3: TGTGCCAGCAGCTCCGGGGGGGACACTGAAGCTTTCTTT.